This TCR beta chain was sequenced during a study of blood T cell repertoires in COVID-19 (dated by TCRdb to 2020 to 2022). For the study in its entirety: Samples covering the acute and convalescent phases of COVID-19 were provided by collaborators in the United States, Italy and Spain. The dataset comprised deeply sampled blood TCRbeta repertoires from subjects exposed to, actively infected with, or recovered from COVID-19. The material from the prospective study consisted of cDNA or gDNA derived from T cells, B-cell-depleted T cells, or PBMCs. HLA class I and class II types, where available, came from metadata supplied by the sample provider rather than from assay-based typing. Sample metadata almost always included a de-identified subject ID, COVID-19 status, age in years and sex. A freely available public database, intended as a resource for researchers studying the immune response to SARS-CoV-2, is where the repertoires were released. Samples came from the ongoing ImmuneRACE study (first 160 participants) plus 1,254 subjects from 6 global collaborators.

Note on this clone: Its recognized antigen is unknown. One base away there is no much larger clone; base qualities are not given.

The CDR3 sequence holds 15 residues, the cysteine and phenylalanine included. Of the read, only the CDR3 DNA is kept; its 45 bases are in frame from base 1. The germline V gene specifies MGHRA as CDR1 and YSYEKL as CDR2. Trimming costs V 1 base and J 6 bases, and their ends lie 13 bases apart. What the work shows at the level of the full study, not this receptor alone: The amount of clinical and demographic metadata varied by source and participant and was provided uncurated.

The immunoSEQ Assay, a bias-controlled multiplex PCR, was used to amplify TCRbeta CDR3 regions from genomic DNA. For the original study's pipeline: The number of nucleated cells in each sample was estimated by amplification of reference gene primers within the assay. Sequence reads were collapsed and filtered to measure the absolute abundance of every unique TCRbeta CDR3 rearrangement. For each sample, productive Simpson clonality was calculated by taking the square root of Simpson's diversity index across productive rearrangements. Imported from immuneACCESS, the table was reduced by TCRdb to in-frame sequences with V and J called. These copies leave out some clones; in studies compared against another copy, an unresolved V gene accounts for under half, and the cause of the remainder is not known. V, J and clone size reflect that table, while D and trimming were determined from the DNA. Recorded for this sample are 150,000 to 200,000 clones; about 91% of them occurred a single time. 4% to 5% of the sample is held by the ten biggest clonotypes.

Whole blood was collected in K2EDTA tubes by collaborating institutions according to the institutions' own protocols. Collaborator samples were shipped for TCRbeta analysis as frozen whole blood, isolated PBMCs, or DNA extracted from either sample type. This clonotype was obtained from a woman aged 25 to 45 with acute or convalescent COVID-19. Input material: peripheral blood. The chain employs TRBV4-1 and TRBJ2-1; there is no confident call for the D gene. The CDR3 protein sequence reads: CASSQATTRGNEQFF. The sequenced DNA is TGCGCCAGCAGCCAAGCCACCACCCGCGGCAATGAGCAGTTCTTC.